These T cell receptor beta chains were read from a single sample in a study of vaccination and CD4 T cells after COVID-19. These TCRs' antigens remain unknown. Via MiXCR, TCRdb re-called the PCR reads, giving one row per CDR3 protein. The sample has about 23,000 distinct CDR3 sequences, roughly 53% seen once. The sequenced sample was CD4+ T cells from blood, cultured in vitro. These receptors came from a human donor who had recovered from COVID-19. Both conserved end residues are part of each CDR3. The order of the fields is V gene, J gene, clone size, D gene, CDR3 protein, CDR3 DNA. The D gene is left open where the match is weak. Clone sizes are given selectively: once, few, many, or a class where the clone is expanded.

>TRBV12-3/TRBV12-4|TRBJ2-3|.|TRBD2
CASRLAGGPDTQYF
TGTGCCAGCAGACTAGCGGGAGGGCCAGATACGCAGTATTTT
>TRBV6-1|TRBJ2-1|.|.
CAISTGYNEQFF
TGTGCCATATCAACAGGGTACAATGAGCAGTTCTTC
>TRBV27|TRBJ1-2|.|TRBD1
CASSPLFVGTGGNYGYTF
TGTGCCAGCAGTCCCCTATTTGTGGGGACAGGGGGCAACTATGGCTACACCTTC
>TRBV27|TRBJ1-3|.|.
CASSLSPPDISLSGNTIYF
TGTGCCAGCAGTTTATCGCCCCCGGACATCTCCCTCTCTGGAAACACCATATATTTT
>TRBV6-1|TRBJ2-7|.|.
CASSAARGPYEQYF
TGTGCCAGCAGTGCCGCGAGGGGCCCCTACGAGCAGTACTTC
>TRBV7-9|TRBJ2-5|once|TRBD1
CASSSRSGTGYETQYF
TGTGCCAGCAGCTCTAGGTCCGGGACAGGGTATGAGACCCAGTACTTC
>TRBV12-3/TRBV12-4|TRBJ2-3|once|.
CASTGFRTDTQYF
TGTGCCAGCACGGGGTTTCGCACAGATACGCAGTATTTT
>TRBV11-2|TRBJ1-1|.|.
CASSPREGFSSAEAFF
TGTGCCAGCAGCCCCAGGGAGGGGTTTTCATCCGCTGAAGCTTTCTTT
>TRBV6-2/TRBV6-3|TRBJ2-5|.|.
CASTITRGGGETQYF
TGTGCCAGCACTATTACTCGGGGCGGCGGTGAGACCCAGTACTTC
>TRBV27|TRBJ1-5|few|.
CASATYSNQPQHF
TGTGCCAGCGCTACTTATAGCAATCAGCCCCAGCATTTT
>TRBV6-5|TRBJ1-6|.|.
CASSYRAYNSPLHF
TGTGCCAGCAGTTACAGGGCATATAATTCACCCCTCCACTTT